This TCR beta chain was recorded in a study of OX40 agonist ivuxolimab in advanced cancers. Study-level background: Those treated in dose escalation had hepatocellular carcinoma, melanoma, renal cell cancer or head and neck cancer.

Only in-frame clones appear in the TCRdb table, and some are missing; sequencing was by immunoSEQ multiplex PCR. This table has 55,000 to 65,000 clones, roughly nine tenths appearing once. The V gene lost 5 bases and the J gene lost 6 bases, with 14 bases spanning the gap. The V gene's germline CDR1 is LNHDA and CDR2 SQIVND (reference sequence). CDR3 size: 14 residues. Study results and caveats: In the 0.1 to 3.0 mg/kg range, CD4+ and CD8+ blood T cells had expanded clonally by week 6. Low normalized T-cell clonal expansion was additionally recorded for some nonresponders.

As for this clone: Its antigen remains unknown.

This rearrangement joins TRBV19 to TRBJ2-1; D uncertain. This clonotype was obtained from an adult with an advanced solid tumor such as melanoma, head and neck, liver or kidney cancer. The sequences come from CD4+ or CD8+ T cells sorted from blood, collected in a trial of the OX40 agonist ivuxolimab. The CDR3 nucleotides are TGTGCCAGTAGTCCCTCGATACCCGTCAATGAGCAGTTCTTC. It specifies CASSPSIPVNEQFF.